This TCR beta chain stems from a study of blood T cell repertoires in COVID-19. As for the study in general: Nucleic acid was either cDNA or gDNA, and it came from T cells, B-cell-depleted T cells, or PBMCs.

Seattle-derived patients entered the study during active infection and were followed longitudinally. In the original analysis: Scientists estimated how many nucleated cells there were by amplifying reference gene primers. Produced via immunoSEQ multiplex PCR; TCRdb's table is partial and in-frame only. Clone size and the V and J calls come from that table; the DNA yielded D and trimming. This sample carries hundreds of thousands of clones, roughly 86% of them seen once, and the ten largest clones take about 7.3%. The sequence derives from a woman aged 70-85 years with COVID-19, enrolled during active disease. The sequenced sample consisted of peripheral blood.

The CDR3 sequence is CATSDFPQGSPYEQYF. CDR3 in DNA: TGTGCCACCAGTGATTTCCCGCAGGGGTCCCCCTACGAGCAGTACTTC. V gene TRBV24-1 combines with J gene TRBJ2-7; D possibly corresponds to TRBD1 (6 bases). The CDR3 sequence is 16 residues long. The germline CDR1 and CDR2 sequences are KGHDR and SFDVKD. V lost 1 base and J 2 bases, leaving 14 bases between the germline ends.